These 28 T cell receptor beta chains were sequenced from one sample in a study of T cells in tuberculosis. Some clones are missing from TCRdb's copy, which holds only in-frame ones; the method was immunoSEQ multiplex PCR. The repertoire holds some 34,000 clones, about 97% seen once, with 6.2% in the top ten. The source material was PBMCs. The source of these receptors is a donor between 10 and 35 years old with latent tuberculosis or without tuberculosis infection.

V usage is TRBV7-3 and J usage is TRBJ2-1; TRBD1 aligns across 7 bases. Per germline, CDR1 SGHTA and CDR2 FQGTGA. The junction had 0 bases not matched to a gene; V was cut back by 2 bases and J by 2 bases. The CDR3 spans 14 residues. CDR3 sequence reads: CASSLQGAYNEQFF. DNA for the CDR3: TGTGCCAGCAGCTTACAGGGGGCCTACAATGAGCAGTTCTTC. Full variable domain (remainder filled in from reference TRBV7-3 and TRBJ2-1): GAGVSQTPSNKVTEKGKYVELRCDPISGHTALYWYRQSLGQGPEFLIYFQGTGAADDSGLPNDRFFAVRPEGSVSTLKIQRTERGDSAVYLCASSLQGAYNEQFFGPGTRLTVL.

The genes are TRBV28 and TRBJ2-1; 10 bases are a match to TRBD2. Germline V gives CDR1 MDHEN, CDR2 SYDVKM. The CDR3 is 18 amino acids. The trim removed 8 bases at V and 0 bases at J, leaving 13 bases unmatched. DNA of the CDR3: TGTGCCAGCGAAGAGCGGGAGGGAGGGATAAGCTCCTACAATGAGCAGTTCTTC. Translating it yields CASEEREGGISSYNEQFF.

The chain carries TRBV27 and TRBJ2-2; 12 bases agree with TRBD2. Germline trimming cut 7 bases from V and 1 base from J; bases unmatched to any gene: 4. This CDR3 has 16 residues. Per germline, CDR1 MNHEY and CDR2 SMNVEV (reference sequence). CDR3 DNA: TGTGCCAGCACCCGACTAGCGGGAGTGAACACCGGGGAGCTGTTTTTT. This translates into CASTRLAGVNTGELFF.

V is TRBV6-1 and J is TRBJ1-2, with TRBD1 as a possible D gene (5 bases). The CDR3 is 13 residues long. Germline CDR1 is MNHNS and CDR2 is SASEGT. V gave up 5 bases and J gave up 6 bases, with 13 bases separating them. The CDR3 sequence is CASSQGYGNGYTF. In nucleotides, the CDR3 is TGTGCCAGCAGTCAGGGCTATGGTAATGGCTACACCTTC.

This chain uses TRBV2 with TRBJ1-2; 8 positions match TRBD1. Trimming at V came to 6 bases and at J to 5 bases, leaving 5 bases not matched to a gene. Germline V gene sequence: CDR1 SNHLY, CDR2 FYNNEI. This CDR3 comprises 13 residues. The CDR3 loop is CASRGNRGYGYTF. As DNA, the CDR3 is TGTGCCAGCAGAGGTAACAGGGGGTATGGCTACACCTTC.

In DNA form, the CDR3 reads TGTGCCTGGAGGGCCGAGGATTTATATGGCTACACCTTC. Translation gives CAWRAEDLYGYTF. The rearrangement uses TRBV30 and TRBJ1-2; D ambiguous. CDR3 length: 13 residues. The V and J ends lost 3 bases and 5 bases respectively, with 13 bases between them. The germline V gene encodes CDR1 GTSNPN and CDR2 SVGIG (reference sequence).

DNA for the CDR3: TGTGCCAGCAGCTCCGGCAGGGGGTATGAAGCTTTCTTT. This sequence encodes CASSSGRGYEAFF. The chain joins TRBV5-5 to TRBJ1-1; 7 nucleotides line up with TRBD1. Trimming took 3 bases from V and 7 from J; bases not matched to a gene: 6. The CDR3 is made up of 13 amino acids. CDR1 and CDR2 (germline): SGHKS, YYEKEE (reference sequence).

This chain joins TRBV2 and TRBJ1-5; 9 bases map to TRBD1. Germline-derived CDR1 and CDR2 are SNHLY and FYNNEI. Unmatched junction bases numbered 6, after V lost 6 bases and J lost 6 bases. CDR3 size: 14 residues. The CDR3 sequence is CASRGGQGRQPQHF. The DNA for the CDR3 is TGTGCCAGCAGAGGTGGACAGGGGCGTCAGCCCCAGCATTTT.

V is TRBV4-1 and J is TRBJ1-2, with TRBD1 matching 9 bases. Germline values: CDR1 MGHRA, CDR2 YSYEKL. This CDR3 has 16 residues. With V trimmed by 3 bases and J by 3 bases, 8 bases remained unmatched. Written as DNA, the CDR3 is TGCGCCAGCAGCCAGGACATGACAGGGGGGTACTATGGCTACACCTTC. Translating gives CASSQDMTGGYYGYTF.

The V and J genes are TRBV28 and TRBJ1-3, with D tentatively TRBD1 (6 bases). Trimming cost V 5 bases and J 4 bases, with 15 bases left between them. The germline V gene has CDR1 MDHEN and CDR2 SYDVKM. CDR3 length: 15 amino acids. CDR3 sequence: CASSPTTGYGNTIYF. The DNA of the CDR3 is TGTGCCAGCAGTCCCACGACAGGCTACGGAAACACCATATATTTT.

The rearrangement joins TRBV7-7 to TRBJ2-1; D is undetermined. Germline lookup yields CDR1 SSHAT and CDR2 FNYEAQ (reference sequence). V gave up 2 bases and J gave up 0 bases, with 11 bases separating them. This CDR3 contains 16 residues. The CDR3 sequence: CASSLSSGSSYNEQFF. The CDR3 nucleotides read TGTGCCAGCAGCTTATCCTCCGGGTCCTCCTACAATGAGCAGTTCTTC.

The V gene is TRBV7-2, the J gene TRBJ2-3; maybe TRBD1 (5 bases). The V gene lost 5 bases and the J gene lost 2 bases, with 17 bases spanning the gap. CDR1 is SGHTA and CDR2 is FQGNSA in the germline V gene. This CDR3 is 16 amino acids long. The CDR3 DNA is TGTGCCAGCAGCCCAACACTTGGACACCTCACAGATACGCAGTATTTT. This codes for CASSPTLGHLTDTQYF.

The rearrangement joins TRBV13 to TRBJ2-1, with 14 bases identical to TRBD2. V dropped 3 bases and J dropped 14; count of bases not matched to a gene: 6. Germline V gene lookup returns CDR1 PRHDT and CDR2 FYEKMQ (reference sequence). This CDR3 region has 14 residues. DNA of the CDR3: TGTGCCAGCAGCTTGCGGGGACTAGCGGGAGAAGAGTTCTTC. It yields the protein CASSLRGLAGEEFF.

The V call is TRBV18, the J call TRBJ2-1, with D possibly being TRBD1 (5 bases). Trimming cost V 2 bases and J 7 bases, with 15 bases left between them. CDR1 and CDR2 from the germline V gene are KGHSH and LQKENI. The CDR3 has 15 residues. This chain's CDR3 is CASSPVQQGQNEQFF. CDR3 nucleotides: TGTGCCAGCTCACCAGTCCAGCAGGGTCAGAATGAGCAGTTCTTC. The full variable domain, in which reference TRBV18 and TRBJ2-1 provide the parts outside the CDR3, is NAGVMQNPRHLVRRRGQEARLRCSPMKGHSHVYWYRQLPEEGLKFMVYLQKENIIDESGMPKERFSAEFPKEGPSILRIQQVVRGDSAAYFCASSPVQQGQNEQFFGPGTRLTVL.

The rearrangement links TRBV5-1 to TRBJ2-6; TRBD2 might be the D (6 bases). This CDR3 is 17 amino acids long. Trimming pared 0 bases from V and 1 base from J, leaving 11 bases between. Germline CDR1 and CDR2: SGHRS and YFSETQ. In DNA form, the CDR3 reads TGCGCCAGCAGCTTGGGAGCGGCGGGGTCTGGGGCCAACGTCCTGACTTTC. Translated: CASSLGAAGSGANVLTF.

The chain combines TRBV2 with TRBJ1-1; TRBD1 matches at 8 bases. Losses at the gene ends were 6 bases for V and 7 bases for J; bases not matched to a gene: 4. CDR3 length: 12 residues. Germline V gene data show CDR1 as SNHLY and CDR2 as FYNNEI. CDR3 coding DNA: TGTGCCAGCAGGGGACAGGCTTATGAAGCTTTCTTT. It codes for CASRGQAYEAFF.

J is TRBJ1-5 and V is TRBV7-9, with D unclear. This CDR3 comprises 14 residues. The V gene's germline CDR1 is SEHNR and CDR2 FQNEAQ (reference sequence). V was clipped by 5 bases and J by 0 bases, with 8 bases between them. For the CDR3, the DNA is TGTGCCAGCAGCCCGATGGCTAGCAATCAGCCCCAGCATTTT. Translated, it gives CASSPMASNQPQHF. Based on the CDR3 plus reference TRBV7-9 and TRBJ1-5, the full variable domain is DTGVSQNPRHKITKRGQNVTFRCDPISEHNRLYWYRQTLGQGPEFLTYFQNEAQLEKSRLLSDRFSAERPKGSFSTLEIQRTEQGDSAMYLCASSPMASNQPQHFGDGTRLSIL.

This chain connects TRBV6-9 to TRBJ2-4; perhaps TRBD1 as D (8 bases). V lost 4 bases to trimming and J lost 8 bases, with 18 bases between them. In germline, CDR1 is MNHGY, CDR2 SVAAGI. The CDR3 length is 15 residues. For the CDR3, the DNA is TGTGCCAGCAGTTCCTGCGACAGGGGAGGGGACATTCAGTACTTC. Protein sequence: CASSSCDRGGDIQYF.

The V gene is TRBV29-1, the J gene TRBJ1-2, with D possibly matching TRBD1 (6 bases). Per germline, CDR1 SQVTM and CDR2 ANQGSEA. Trimming took off 7 bases at V and 7 bases at J, with 10 bases between the two ends. The CDR3 loop spans 10 amino acids. The DNA of the CDR3 is TGCAGCGCCCAGGGGCCTGGCTACACCTTC. Its protein is CSAQGPGYTF.

This chain joins TRBV30 and TRBJ1-5; D remains ambiguous. CDR3 length: 14 amino acids. Germline assignment: CDR1 GTSNPN and CDR2 SVGIG (reference sequence). Trimming shortened V by 0 bases and J by 3 bases, and 9 bases separated the two germline ends. The CDR3 DNA is TGTGCCTGGAGTGTCGCTCAGGTCAATCAGCCCCAGCATTTT. This sequence encodes CAWSVAQVNQPQHF.

The chain links TRBV4-2 to TRBJ2-1, with D possibly TRBD1 on 6 matching bases. This CDR3 has 15 residues. CDR1 is LGHNA and CDR2 is YNFKEQ in the germline V gene. The germline V and J ends were trimmed by 1 base and 9 bases, with 16 bases remaining between them. The CDR3 DNA reads TGTGCCAGCAGCCAAGCCGGACAGCTGCAGGGTGAGCAGTTCTTC. As protein: CASSQAGQLQGEQFF.

The J gene is TRBJ1-2, the V gene TRBV11-2, with a tentative D call TRBD1 (5 bases). V was trimmed by 1 base and J by 8 bases, leaving 11 bases between them. There are 13 residues in the CDR3. Germline V gene data show CDR1 as SGHAT and CDR2 as FQNNGV. The CDR3: CASSLARVGGYTF. The CDR3 DNA reads TGTGCCAGCAGCTTAGCCAGGGTTGGGGGCTACACCTTC.

The gene calls are TRBV5-1 and TRBJ2-3; unclear D gene. V lost 0 bases and J lost 2, with 13 bases in between. This CDR3 is built from 16 residues. Germline V gene data show CDR1 as SGHRS and CDR2 as YFSETQ. The CDR3 is CASSLVTGGTTDTQYF. DNA of the CDR3: TGCGCCAGCAGCTTGGTGACTGGCGGCACCACAGATACGCAGTATTTT. Drawing the rest from reference TRBV5-1 and TRBJ2-3, the complete variable domain is KAGVTQTPRYLIKTRGQQVTLSCSPISGHRSVSWYQQTPGQGLQFLFEYFSETQRNKGNFPGRFSGRQFSNSRSEMNVSTLELGDSALYLCASSLVTGGTTDTQYFGPGTRLTVL.

A single count supports this clone. V usage is TRBV2 and J usage is TRBJ2-1, with TRBD2 identical over 8 bases. This CDR3 region has 14 residues. Trimming cost V 6 bases and J 4 bases; bases outside gene matches: 5. CDR1 and CDR2 from the germline V gene are SNHLY and FYNNEI. As DNA, the CDR3 is TGTGCCAGCAGCCTCCGGGAGGGGTACAATGAGCAGTTCTTC. Amino acid sequence: CASSLREGYNEQFF.

The chain joins TRBV10-2 to TRBJ2-3; weak D call: TRBD1 (5 bases). The CDR3 extends over 14 amino acids. V shed 5 bases and J shed 2 bases, with 11 bases lying between them. Looked up from germline, CDR1 is WSHSY and CDR2 is SAAADI. In nucleotides, the CDR3 is TGCGCCAGCAGTAGGACACAACTCACAGATACGCAGTATTTT. Amino acids: CASSRTQLTDTQYF.

The chain combines TRBV9 with TRBJ2-2; 8 bases line up with TRBD1. This CDR3 contains 15 residues. V was clipped by 4 bases and J by 4 bases; unmatched bases: 6. From germline, CDR1 is SGDLS and CDR2 YYNGEE. The CDR3 loop is CASSSRQGSTGELFF. The CDR3 region has the DNA TGTGCCAGCAGCTCAAGACAGGGGAGCACCGGGGAGCTGTTTTTT.

This clone was seen a single time. The CDR3 DNA sequence: TGCGCCAGCAGCCCGGACGTAGGACTAGCGGGTTACGAGCAGTACTTC. Translating it yields CASSPDVGLAGYEQYF. The genes are TRBV5-1 and TRBJ2-7; 11 nucleotides match TRBD2. V was clipped by 4 bases and J by 4 bases; unmatched bases: 10. The CDR3 length is 16 residues. The germline V gene has CDR1 SGHRS and CDR2 YFSETQ. The full variable domain, in which reference TRBV5-1 and TRBJ2-7 provide the parts outside the CDR3, is KAGVTQTPRYLIKTRGQQVTLSCSPISGHRSVSWYQQTPGQGLQFLFEYFSETQRNKGNFPGRFSGRQFSNSRSEMNVSTLELGDSALYLCASSPDVGLAGYEQYFGPGTRLTVT.

A remark on this clone: One end of the junction is discordant with germline, which a read error may explain. The gene calls are TRBV5-4 and TRBJ2-7; perhaps TRBD2 as D (6 bases). The CDR3 length is 13 residues. In germline, CDR1 is SGHNT, CDR2 YYREEE (reference sequence). The CDR3 coding sequence is TGTGCCAGTAGCTTGGCCCTGGGGGGCGAGCAGTACTTC. It is translated as CASSLALGGEQYF.